There are a few counts of the clone carrying this T cell receptor beta chain. Individual cDNA molecules were tagged with unique molecular identifiers, the study reported. MiXCR, run by TCRdb on the 5' RACE reads, gives a single entry per CDR3 protein. The sample contains some 62,000 distinct CDR3 sequences, less than 10% of which appear only once. Germline values: CDR1 WSHSY, CDR2 SAAADI. After removal of 3 bases from V and 0 bases from J, the junction contained 5 bases not matched to a gene. This CDR3 is built from 15 residues. The sample originates from a study of early T cells in non-severe SARS-CoV-2 infection. About the study: Sequencing targeted bulk RNA from unsorted whole blood, leaving chains unpaired.

The clonotype comes from an adult who was a healthcare worker with PCR-confirmed SARS-CoV-2 infection or an uninfected control (not recorded which). V gene TRBV10-2 combines with J gene TRBJ2-7; 7 bases fit TRBD2. The sample was whole blood. The chain's CDR3 is CASSDIERDSYEQYV. For the CDR3, the DNA is TGCGCCAGCAGTGACATCGAGCGGGACTCCTACGAGCAGTACGTC.